These T cell receptor beta chains were read from a single sample in a study of Ad26.COV2.S vaccination and SARS-CoV-2 variants. This table comes from immunoSEQ multiplex PCR, and its TCRdb copy is limited to in-frame clones, with some not included. The sample has about 350,000 clones, about 86% seen once. This material consisted of peripheral blood, taken in a trial of Ad26.COV2.S vaccine versus placebo. The receptors here all came from a person between 18 and 65 years old who received the Ad26.COV2.S COVID-19 vaccine or a placebo. Both conserved end residues are part of each CDR3. The order of the fields is J gene, D gene, clone size, V gene, CDR3 protein, CDR3 DNA. The D gene is left open where the match is weak. Not every row has a clone size; where given, it reads once, few, many or a size class.

>TRBJ1-1|.|.|TRBV2
CASSEALGGREAFF
TGTGCCAGCAGTGAAGCTCTGGGGGGGCGCGAAGCTTTCTTT
>TRBJ1-3|.|many|TRBV9
CASSVGDGNTIYF
TGTGCCAGCAGCGTAGGAGATGGAAACACCATATATTTT
>TRBJ2-3|TRBD2|.|TRBV7-2
CASSLGTSRADTQYF
TGTGCCAGCAGCTTAGGGACTAGCCGGGCAGATACGCAGTATTTT
>TRBJ2-3|.|.|TRBV19
CASSMQLNTDTQYF
TGTGCCAGTAGTATGCAGTTAAACACAGATACGCAGTATTTT
>TRBJ2-7|TRBD1|.|TRBV19
CASGQGVYEQYF
TGTGCCAGTGGACAGGGGGTTTACGAGCAGTACTTC
>TRBJ2-5|.|.|TRBV7-2
CASSWGTTVQETQYF
TGTGCCAGCAGCTGGGGGACGACAGTTCAGGAGACCCAGTACTTC
>TRBJ2-7|TRBD2|.|TRBV7-9
CASSSGTSGFYEQYF
TGTGCCAGCAGCTCCGGGACTAGCGGGTTCTACGAGCAGTACTTC
>TRBJ2-5|.|.|TRBV10-1
CASSNYGQGGETQYF
TGCGCCAGCTCTAATTACGGACAGGGAGGGGAGACCCAGTACTTC
>TRBJ2-7|.|.|TRBV28
CASSSQGGAYEQYF
TGTGCCAGCAGTTCCCAAGGGGGTGCCTACGAGCAGTACTTC
>TRBJ1-5|.|.|TRBV7-3
CARAVGQSWGNQPQHF
TGTGCCAGGGCTGTGGGGCAGTCTTGGGGCAATCAGCCCCAGCATTTT
>TRBJ1-1|.|many|TRBV5-4
CASSLNTEAFF
TGTGCCAGCAGCTTGAACACTGAAGCTTTCTTT
>TRBJ2-7|TRBD2|once|TRBV7-2
CASSSRSSGTYEQYF
TGTGCCAGCAGTTCTAGATCAAGCGGGACCTACGAGCAGTACTTC
>TRBJ1-5|.|.|TRBV21-1
CASSKDWTGLNQPQHF
TGTGCCAGCAGCAAAGACTGGACAGGCCTAAATCAGCCCCAGCATTTT
>TRBJ2-7|.|.|TRBV28
CASSSPGPLYEQYF
TGTGCCAGCAGTTCCCCGGGACCCCTCTACGAGCAGTACTTC
>TRBJ1-1|.|.|TRBV10-3
CAIRGQLNTEAFF
TGTGCCATCAGAGGACAGCTGAACACTGAAGCTTTCTTT
>TRBJ2-5|TRBD1|.|TRBV5-4
CASSFEGQGLLETQYF
TGTGCCAGCAGCTTCGAGGGACAGGGTTTATTGGAGACCCAGTACTTC
>TRBJ1-1|.|once|TRBV3-1/TRBV3-2
CASSLGTGEEAFF
TGTGCCAGCAGCCTCGGGACGGGGGAGGAAGCTTTCTTT
>TRBJ1-1|.|.|TRBV7-8
CASSHLELPGNTEAFF
TGTGCCAGCAGCCATCTAGAGCTGCCCGGGAACACTGAAGCTTTCTTT
>TRBJ1-2|.|.|TRBV27
CASSPYTGYGYTF
TGTGCCAGCAGCCCATACACGGGGTATGGCTACACCTTC
>TRBJ1-5|.|.|TRBV5-1
CASSPGMGDNQPQHF
TGCGCCAGCAGCCCCGGGATGGGAGACAATCAGCCCCAGCATTTT
>TRBJ1-1|TRBD1|.|TRBV7-8
CASRLTGDTEAFF
TGTGCCAGCAGGCTGACAGGGGACACTGAAGCTTTCTTT
>TRBJ2-5|.|.|TRBV5-4
CASSLFPGAQETQYF
TGTGCCAGCAGCTTGTTTCCGGGGGCCCAAGAGACCCAGTACTTC
>TRBJ1-6|.|.|TRBV11-2
CASSLEAGRRGNSPLHF
TGTGCCAGCAGCTTAGAGGCAGGGAGGAGAGGTAATTCACCCCTCCACTTT
>TRBJ1-2|.|.|TRBV28
CASSPDSNGYTF
TGTGCCAGCAGTCCTGACAGTAATGGCTACACCTTC
>TRBJ1-3|.|.|TRBV7-8
CASSPMGSTFGNTIYF
TGTGCCAGCAGCCCAATGGGGTCGACCTTTGGAAACACCATATATTTT
>TRBJ2-4|TRBD1|few|TRBV7-2
CASSIRDRGLDDIQYF
TGTGCCAGCAGCATCCGGGACAGGGGGCTGGATGACATTCAGTACTTC
>TRBJ2-3|.|.|TRBV6-5
CASSQRTLTDTQYF
TGTGCCAGCAGCCAAAGGACCCTGACAGATACGCAGTATTTT
>TRBJ2-1|TRBD2|.|TRBV28
CASMTSELMKEQFF
TGTGCCAGCATGACTAGCGAGCTAATGAAGGAGCAGTTCTTC
>TRBJ2-1|TRBD2|.|TRBV5-1
CASSPGGTHSYNEQFF
TGCGCCAGCAGCCCGGGGGGGACTCACTCCTACAATGAGCAGTTCTTC
>TRBJ2-1|TRBD2|.|TRBV2
CASSDSGGGYNEQFF
TGTGCCAGCAGTGATTCGGGGGGTGGTTACAATGAGCAGTTCTTC
>TRBJ2-3|.|.|TRBV11-3
CASSSKQGSTDTQYF
TGTGCCAGCAGCTCAAAACAGGGATCCACAGATACGCAGTATTTT
>TRBJ2-6|.|.|TRBV3-1/TRBV3-2
CASSQAGANVLTF
TGTGCCAGCAGCCAAGCTGGGGCCAACGTCCTGACTTTC
>TRBJ2-3|.|.|TRBV4-3
CASSQEGPLNTQYF
TGCGCCAGCAGCCAAGAGGGGCCCCTTAATACGCAGTATTTT
>TRBJ2-3|TRBD1|.|TRBV9
CASSLDQGAADTQYF
TGTGCCAGCAGCCTTGACCAGGGGGCGGCAGATACGCAGTATTTT
>TRBJ1-5|.|.|TRBV10-2
CASSEEGIPNQPQHF
TGCGCCAGCAGTGAGGAGGGGATCCCCAATCAGCCCCAGCATTTT